The 19 T cell receptor beta chains given below trace back to one sample, sequenced in a study of cytomegalovirus exposure and HLA in healthy donors. Assay: immunoSEQ multiplex PCR; the TCRdb copy retains only in-frame clones and omits some. The table has 120,000 to 150,000 clones, around 90% seen once. Sample: PBMCs. The receptors stem from a woman between 18 and 30 years old in good health and CMV-seropositive.

The chain combines TRBV5-6 with TRBJ2-1, with 8 positions matching TRBD2. CDR3 length equals 18 residues. Germline CDR1 is SGHDT and CDR2 is YYEEEE. Trimming at V came to 1 base and at J to 8 bases, leaving 17 bases not matched to a gene. CDR3 amino acids: CASSLKLLWSGSLDEQFF. Here the CDR3 DNA reads TGTGCCAGCAGCTTGAAGCTCCTCTGGAGCGGGAGCTTGGATGAGCAGTTCTTC.

The chain carries TRBV13 and TRBJ2-1; D gene uncertain. V was trimmed by 5 bases and J by 4 bases, leaving 3 bases between them. The V gene's germline CDR1 is PRHDT and CDR2 FYEKMQ (reference sequence). CDR3 length: 11 residues. Written as DNA, the CDR3 is TGTGCCAGCAGCGTATACAATGAGCAGTTCTTC. Its protein product is CASSVYNEQFF. Looking up the rest from reference TRBV13 and TRBJ2-1 gives the full variable domain: AAGVIQSPRHLIKEKRETATLKCYPIPRHDTVYWYQQGPGQDPQFLISFYEKMQSDKGSIPDRFSAQQFSDYHSELNMSSLELGDSALYFCASSVYNEQFFGPGTRLTVL.

This clone was recorded a few times. The rearrangement links TRBV9 to TRBJ1-1; D uncertain. Looked up from germline, CDR1 is SGDLS and CDR2 is YYNGEE. Trimming stripped 3 bases from V and 14 bases from J, with 11 bases between. The CDR3 is made up of 10 amino acids. CDR3 DNA sequence: TGTGCCAGCAGCGCCGACGAGCGGTTCTTT. Its protein is CASSADERFF. The full variable domain, in which reference TRBV9 and TRBJ1-1 provide the parts outside the CDR3, is DSGVTQTPKHLITATGQRVTLRCSPRSGDLSVYWYQQSLDQGLQFLIQYYNGEERAKGNILERFSAQQFPDLHSELNLSSLELGDSALYFCASSADERFFGQGTRLTVV.

This sequence joins TRBV6-6 and TRBJ1-2, with D tentatively TRBD1 (6 bases). V dropped 2 bases and J dropped 2 bases, with 9 bases sitting between them. Germline-derived CDR1 and CDR2 are MNHNY and SVGAGI (reference sequence). This CDR3 is built from 14 residues. The CDR3 reads CASSYGQRNYGYTF. CDR3 bases: TGTGCCAGCAGTTACGGACAGCGCAACTATGGCTACACCTTC.

The V call is TRBV7-2, the J call TRBJ2-5; 9 bases match TRBD1. In germline, CDR1 is SGHTA, CDR2 FQGNSA. The length of the CDR3 is 14 residues. V gave up 4 bases and J gave up 2 bases; unmatched junction bases: 2. For the CDR3, the DNA is TGTGCCAGCAGCTCTGGACAGGGGCAAGAGACCCAGTACTTC. Its protein is CASSSGQGQETQYF. The variable domain in full, completed from reference TRBV7-2 and TRBJ2-5, reads GAGVSQSPSNKVTEKGKDVELRCDPISGHTALYWYRQSLGQGLEFLIYFQGNSAPDKSGLPSDRFSAERTGGSVSTLTIQRTQQEDSAVYLCASSSGQGQETQYFGPGTRLLVL.

On this clone: Other DNA sequences in the sample encode the same CDR3. This chain uses TRBV5-1 with TRBJ2-7; 10 positions agree with TRBD2. Germline CDR1 is SGHRS and CDR2 is YFSETQ. The junction had 2 bases not matched to a gene; V was cut back by 3 bases and J by 2 bases. The CDR3 is 14 residues long. The CDR3 loop reads CASSSGTSAYEQYF. Here the CDR3 DNA reads TGCGCCAGCAGCTCCGGGACTAGCGCCTACGAGCAGTACTTC.

This chain connects TRBV6-5 to TRBJ1-2; no firm D call. The CDR3 spans 14 residues. Germline V gene data show CDR1 as MNHEY and CDR2 as SVGAGI. V was shortened by 6 bases and J by 7 bases, with 18 bases between the two germline ends. CDR3 protein: CASSSRRPYIGYTF. The CDR3 DNA follows: TGTGCCAGCAGCTCTAGACGGCCATATATTGGCTACACCTTC.

The CDR3 here is CASTLLAPDTQYF. The CDR3 bases are TGTGCCAGCACCCTACTAGCCCCAGATACGCAGTATTTT. V gene TRBV2 combines with J gene TRBJ2-3; D perhaps matches TRBD2 (6 bases). The ends were cut back, 7 bases at V and 4 bases at J, with 12 bases in the middle. The CDR3 has 13 amino acids. Germline CDR1 and CDR2: SNHLY and FYNNEI.

The gene calls are TRBV5-6 and TRBJ2-7, with a weak D call TRBD2 (5 bases). V was cut by 3 bases and J by 1 base, with 8 bases left in between. The CDR3 is 13 amino acids. Germline loops: CDR1 SGHDT, CDR2 YYEEEE. CDR3 coding DNA: TGTGCCAGCAGCTATCGGACTTCCTACGAGCAGTACTTC. Translated, it gives CASSYRTSYEQYF.

The chain joins TRBV27 to TRBJ2-1; possibly TRBD2 for D (6 bases). V lost 4 bases, J lost 10 bases, and 17 bases lay in between. The germline gives CDR1 MNHEY, CDR2 SMNVEV (reference sequence). The length of the CDR3 is 14 residues. This chain's CDR3 is CASSSGVASLEQFF. The CDR3 bases are TGTGCCAGCAGTTCGGGGGTAGCGTCCCTGGAGCAGTTCTTC.

This clone appeared a single time. The chain is built from TRBV19 and TRBJ2-1; 14 nucleotides match TRBD2. Trimming took 4 bases from V and 2 from J; bases not matched to a gene: 4. The germline gives CDR1 LNHDA, CDR2 SQIVND (reference sequence). The CDR3 runs to 17 residues. In DNA, the CDR3 is TGTGCCAGTAGTAGGGGGACTAGCGGGAGAACCTACAATGAGCAGTTCTTC. Amino acid sequence: CASSRGTSGRTYNEQFF.

The chain uses TRBV14 and TRBJ2-3; the D is unclear. V lost 1 base and J lost 4, with 6 bases in between. CDR3 length: 13 amino acids. CDR1 is SGHDN and CDR2 is FVKESK in the germline V gene. DNA of the CDR3: TGTGCCAGCAGCCAAGTTTCGGCAGATACGCAGTATTTT. Protein: CASSQVSADTQYF. Complete variable domain (other parts from reference TRBV14 and TRBJ2-3): EAGVTQFPSHSVIEKGQTVTLRCDPISGHDNLYWYRRVMGKEIKFLLHFVKESKQDESGMPNNRFLAERTGGTYSTLKVQPAELEDSGVYFCASSQVSADTQYFGPGTRLTVL.

The V call is TRBV11-3, the J call TRBJ2-1, with 8 positions matching TRBD2. The CDR3 loop spans 14 amino acids. CDR1 and CDR2 (germline): SGHNT, YENEEA. V trimming: 3 bases; J trimming: 5 bases; junction bases outside the gene matches: 3. The CDR3 reads CASSFPGGNNEQFF. The CDR3 DNA is TGTGCCAGCAGCTTTCCGGGAGGGAACAATGAGCAGTTCTTC.

CDR3: CASSSVGLAGGNPGELFF. CDR3 in DNA: TGTGCCAGCAGCTCCGTGGGACTAGCGGGAGGTAATCCCGGGGAGCTGTTTTTT. The chain links TRBV5-5 to TRBJ2-2; the match to TRBD2 covers 15 bases. Germline assignment: CDR1 SGHKS and CDR2 YYEKEE (reference sequence). CDR3 length equals 18 residues. Germline trimming cut 3 bases from V and 6 bases from J; bases unmatched to any gene: 9.

The CDR3 sequence is CASSPGLAGVVETQYF. CDR3 in DNA: TGTGCCAGCAGTCCCGGACTAGCGGGAGTTGTGGAGACCCAGTACTTC. The rearrangement uses TRBV28 and TRBJ2-5; 13 nucleotides align to TRBD2. Unmatched junction bases numbered 8, after V lost 5 bases and J lost 5 bases. CDR1 MDHEN and CDR2 SYDVKM come from the germline V gene. CDR3 size: 16 residues. The full variable domain, with the rest looked up from reference TRBV28 and TRBJ2-5, is DVKVTQSSRYLVKRTGEKVFLECVQDMDHENMFWYRQDPGLGLRLIYFSYDVKMKEKGDIPEGYSVSREKKERFSLILESASTNQTSMYLCASSPGLAGVVETQYFGPGTRLLVL.

CDR3 sequence reads: CASSPPENSRNQPQHF. In DNA, the CDR3 is TGTGCCAGCTCACCACCGGAAAACAGCCGGAATCAGCCCCAGCATTTT. The genes are TRBV18 and TRBJ1-5; D uncertain. Trimming removed 0 bases at V and 4 bases at J, with 13 bases between. From germline, CDR1 is KGHSH and CDR2 LQKENI. The CDR3 extends over 16 amino acids.

J is TRBJ1-4 and V is TRBV9; D not certain. CDR3 length: 15 residues. Trimming removed 4 bases from V and 0 bases from J, with 10 bases in between. Germline CDR1 and CDR2: SGDLS and YYNGEE. CDR3 sequence (DNA): TGTGCCAGCAGCCCAGGCGAGACAACTAATGAAAAACTGTTTTTT. It translates to CASSPGETTNEKLFF.

The chain is built from TRBV5-8 and TRBJ2-7; unclear D gene. Germline V gene sequence: CDR1 SGHTS, CDR2 YDEGEE. V lost 0 bases, J lost 3 bases, and 4 bases lay in between. The CDR3 is made up of 12 amino acids. The CDR3 bases are TGTGCCAGCAGCTTGGGTCTCTACGAGCAGTACTTC. It is translated as CASSLGLYEQYF. The full variable domain, completed using reference TRBV5-8 and TRBJ2-7, is EAGVTQSPTHLIKTRGQQATLRCSPISGHTSVYWYQQALGLGLQFLLWYDEGEERNRGNFPPRFSGRQFPNYSSELNVNALELEDSALYLCASSLGLYEQYFGPGTRLTVT.

The V and J genes are TRBV5-1 and TRBJ2-1, with TRBD2 matching 7 bases. CDR3 length equals 16 residues. With V trimmed by 2 bases and J by 2 bases, 7 bases remained unmatched. Per the germline V gene, CDR1 is SGHRS and CDR2 is YFSETQ. The CDR3 here is CASSFVRDYTYNEQFF. For the CDR3, the DNA is TGCGCCAGCAGCTTTGTCCGGGACTATACCTACAATGAGCAGTTCTTC.